This is a list of T cell receptor beta chains from one sample in a study of Graves' ophthalmopathy and Graves' hyperthyroidism. TCRdb redid the calling of the multiplex PCR reads with MiXCR, one entry per CDR3 protein. The repertoire includes around 1.1 million distinct CDR3 sequences, about two fifths of them detected once, and around 10% sits in the top ten. Sequencing input: peripheral blood or thyroid tissue (not recorded which). The source is an adult man with Graves' hyperthyroidism. Both conserved end residues are part of each CDR3.

CDR3: CASSYNSEAFF
V: TRBV10-3
J: TRBJ1-1

CDR3: CASSQVDGQSYEQYF
V: TRBV4-1
J: TRBJ2-7

CDR3: CASSQDMTGGTEAFF
V: TRBV4-3
J: TRBJ1-1

CDR3: CASSQEAAGVRQPQHF
V: TRBV7-2
J: TRBJ1-5

CDR3: CASSEIRVNTEAFF
V: TRBV10-2
J: TRBJ1-1

CDR3: CASSALSGRTQETQYF
V: TRBV2
J: TRBJ2-5

CDR3: CASRAGAGELFF
V: TRBV19
J: TRBJ2-2

CDR3: CATSENGQGYTEAFF
V: TRBV24-1
J: TRBJ1-1

CDR3: CSVETRTEAFF
V: TRBV20-1
J: TRBJ1-1

CDR3: CAYRGDFTDYEQYF
V: TRBV10-3
J: TRBJ2-7

CDR3: CATNGGRETQYF
V: TRBV24-1
J: TRBJ2-5

CDR3: CAISDRGYTF
V: TRBV10-3
J: TRBJ1-2

CDR3: CSVEVGDYGYTF
V: TRBV29-1
J: TRBJ1-2

CDR3: CASSFLDNTEAFF
V: TRBV7-3
J: TRBJ1-1

CDR3: CASSTQGNEQFF
V: TRBV6-6
J: -

CDR3: CASSLPGDNQPQHF
V: TRBV7-9
J: TRBJ1-5

CDR3: CASSQNSQGVPLHF
V: TRBV4-2
J: TRBJ1-6

CDR3: CASSQDRSYQQYF
V: TRBV7-8
J: TRBJ2-7

CDR3: CASRLGGGAFF
V: TRBV9
J: TRBJ1-1

CDR3: CASFNDVAQETQYF
V: TRBV7-9
J: TRBJ2-5

CDR3: CASRDDRAYGYTF
V: TRBV19
J: TRBJ1-2

CDR3: CASNSPGRGIYEQYF
V: TRBV7-2
J: TRBJ2-7

CDR3: CSANARVKGEKLFF
V: TRBV20-1
J: TRBJ1-4

CDR3: CASSLWTGGAGQLGEQYF
V: TRBV7-2
J: TRBJ2-7

CDR3: CASTLQGGRVNTEAFF
V: TRBV10-2
J: TRBJ1-1

CDR3: CASMTGRTGELFF
V: TRBV28
J: TRBJ2-2

CDR3: CASSRQGREAFF
V: TRBV10-3
J: TRBJ1-1

CDR3: CSARDQGKGVGTEAFF
V: TRBV20-1
J: TRBJ1-1

CDR3: CASSKSVANVLTF
V: TRBV7-9
J: TRBJ2-6

CDR3: CASNPRTDGPVREQYF
V: TRBV19
J: TRBJ2-7

CDR3: CASSNGQSNYGYTF
V: TRBV6-5
J: TRBJ1-2

CDR3: CASTSRDGINQPQHF
V: TRBV19
J: TRBJ1-5

CDR3: CASSLRGAEDRAQPQHF
V: TRBV7-2
J: TRBJ1-5

CDR3: CASSLQGRAYEQYF
V: TRBV7-9
J: TRBJ2-7

CDR3: CASSFRASGGSQETQYF
V: TRBV19
J: TRBJ2-5

CDR3: CASSEKLAGLETQYF
V: TRBV7-2
J: TRBJ2-5

CDR3: CAISNSPGLAGEEFTYEQYF
V: TRBV10-3
J: TRBJ2-7

CDR3: CASSESNRVGTQYF
V: TRBV25-1
J: TRBJ2-5

CDR3: CASKISGRSYGYTF
V: TRBV19
J: TRBJ1-2

CDR3: CASSFYGQDYEQYF
V: TRBV7-2
J: TRBJ2-7

CDR3: CASSVGGNGELFF
V: TRBV7-2
J: TRBJ2-2

CDR3: CAIRPDRGGKAYEQYF
V: TRBV10-3
J: TRBJ2-7

CDR3: CATSSTGGAYEQYF
V: TRBV15
J: TRBJ2-7

CDR3: CASSDTLLDSPLHF
V: TRBV6-1
J: TRBJ1-6

CDR3: CASSLALGGDQPQHF
V: TRBV7-2
J: TRBJ1-5

CDR3: CASSVGLGKNEKLFF
V: TRBV9
J: TRBJ1-4

CDR3: CASSLETGGF
V: TRBV7-2
J: TRBJ2-5

CDR3: CASSATGGTTINYGYTF
V: TRBV9
J: TRBJ1-2

CDR3: CASSFVSAGASSYEQYF
V: TRBV7-2
J: TRBJ2-7

CDR3: CASSRRQAGETQYF
V: TRBV7-2
J: TRBJ2-5

CDR3: CASSLKHRGRYGYTF
V: TRBV19
J: TRBJ1-2

CDR3: CASSLFADTGELFF
V: TRBV7-9
J: TRBJ2-2

CDR3: CASSEQGLGSPLHF
V: TRBV25-1
J: TRBJ1-6

CDR3: CASRRSRELSSPLHF
V: TRBV7-9
J: TRBJ1-6

CDR3: CATSSGQGNSPLHF
V: TRBV15
J: TRBJ1-6

CDR3: CSVHGTGFATNEKLFF
V: TRBV29-1
J: TRBJ1-4

CDR3: CASSLGQGGTTEAFF
V: TRBV5-1
J: TRBJ1-1

CDR3: CASTPGQRAGEQYF
V: TRBV14
J: TRBJ2-7

CDR3: CASSTGQGTHEQYF
V: TRBV7-6
J: TRBJ2-7

CDR3: CASSFEPYRGTQYF
V: TRBV28
J: TRBJ2-5